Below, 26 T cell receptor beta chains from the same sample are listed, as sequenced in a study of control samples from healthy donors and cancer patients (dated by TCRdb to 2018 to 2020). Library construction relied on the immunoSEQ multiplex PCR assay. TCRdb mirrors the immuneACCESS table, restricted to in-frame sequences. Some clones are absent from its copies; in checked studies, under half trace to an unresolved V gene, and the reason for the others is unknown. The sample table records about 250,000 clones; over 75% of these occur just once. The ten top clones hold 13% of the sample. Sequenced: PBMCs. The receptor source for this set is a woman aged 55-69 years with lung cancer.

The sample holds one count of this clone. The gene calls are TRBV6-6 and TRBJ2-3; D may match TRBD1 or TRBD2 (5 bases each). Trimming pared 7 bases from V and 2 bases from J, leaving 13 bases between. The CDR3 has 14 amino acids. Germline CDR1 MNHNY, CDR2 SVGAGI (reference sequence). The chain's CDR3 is CASNPDGTTDTQYF. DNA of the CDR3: TGTGCCAGCAACCCTGACGGGACCACAGATACGCAGTATTTT.

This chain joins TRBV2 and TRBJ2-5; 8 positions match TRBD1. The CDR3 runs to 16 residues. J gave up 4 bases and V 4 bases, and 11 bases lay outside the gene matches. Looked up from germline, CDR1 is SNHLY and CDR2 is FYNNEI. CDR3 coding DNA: TGTGCCAGCAGTGCCAACCGGGACAGGTTTGGAGAGACCCAGTACTTC. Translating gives CASSANRDRFGETQYF.

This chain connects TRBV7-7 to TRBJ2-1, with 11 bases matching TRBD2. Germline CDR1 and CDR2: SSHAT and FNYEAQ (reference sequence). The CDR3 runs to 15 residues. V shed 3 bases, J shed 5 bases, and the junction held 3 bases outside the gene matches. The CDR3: CASSFGTSGNNEQFF. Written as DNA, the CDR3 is TGTGCCAGCAGCTTCGGGACTAGCGGAAACAATGAGCAGTTCTTC.

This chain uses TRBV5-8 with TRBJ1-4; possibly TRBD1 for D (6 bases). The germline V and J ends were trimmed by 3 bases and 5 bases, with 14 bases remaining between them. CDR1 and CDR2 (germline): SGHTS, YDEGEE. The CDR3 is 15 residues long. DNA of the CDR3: TGTGCCAGCAGCTCACCGGGACATAAGAATGAAAAACTGTTTTTT. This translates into CASSSPGHKNEKLFF.

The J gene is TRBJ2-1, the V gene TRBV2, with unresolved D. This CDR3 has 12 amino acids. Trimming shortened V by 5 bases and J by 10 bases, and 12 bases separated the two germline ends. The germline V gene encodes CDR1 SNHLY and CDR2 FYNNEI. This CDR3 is CASSTSGLEQFF. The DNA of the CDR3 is TGTGCCAGCAGTACGTCAGGATTAGAGCAGTTCTTC.

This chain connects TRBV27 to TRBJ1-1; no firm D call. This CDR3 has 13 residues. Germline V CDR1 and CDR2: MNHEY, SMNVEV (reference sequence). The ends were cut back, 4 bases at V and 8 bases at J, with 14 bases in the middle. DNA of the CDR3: TGTGCCAGCAGTTCCGGGAGAGGGAGGGAAGCTTTCTTT. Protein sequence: CASSSGRGREAFF.

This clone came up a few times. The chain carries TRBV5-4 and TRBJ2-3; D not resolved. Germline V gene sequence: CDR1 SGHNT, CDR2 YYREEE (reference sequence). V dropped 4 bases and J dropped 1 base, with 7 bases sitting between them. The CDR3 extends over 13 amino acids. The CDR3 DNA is TGTGCCAGCAGCGTGTCCGGCACAGATACGCAGTATTTT. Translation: CASSVSGTDTQYF.

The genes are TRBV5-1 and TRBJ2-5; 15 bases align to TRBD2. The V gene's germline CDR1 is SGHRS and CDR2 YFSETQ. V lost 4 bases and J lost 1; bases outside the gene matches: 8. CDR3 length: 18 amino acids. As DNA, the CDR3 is TGCGCCAGCAGCCCGGGACTAGCGGGGGGAACCCTCCAAGAGACCCAGTACTTC. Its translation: CASSPGLAGGTLQETQYF.

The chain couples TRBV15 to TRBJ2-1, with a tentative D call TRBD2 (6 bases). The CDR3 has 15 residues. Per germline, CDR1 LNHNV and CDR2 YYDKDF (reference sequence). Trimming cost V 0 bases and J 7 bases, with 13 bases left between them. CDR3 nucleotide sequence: TGTGCCACCAGCAGAGATCTTGTAGGAGGGAATGAGCAGTTCTTC. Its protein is CATSRDLVGGNEQFF. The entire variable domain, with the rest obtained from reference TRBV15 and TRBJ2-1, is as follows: DAMVIQNPRYQVTQFGKPVTLSCSQTLNHNVMYWYQQKSSQAPKLLFHYYDKDFNNEADTPDNFQSRRPNTSFCFLDIRSPGLGDTAMYLCATSRDLVGGNEQFFGPGTRLTVL.

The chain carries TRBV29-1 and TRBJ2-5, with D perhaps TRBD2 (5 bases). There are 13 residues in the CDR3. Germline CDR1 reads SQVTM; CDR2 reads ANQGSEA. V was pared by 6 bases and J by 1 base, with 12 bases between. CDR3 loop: CSVLHEGQETQYF. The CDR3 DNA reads TGCAGCGTCCTGCACGAGGGCCAAGAGACCCAGTACTTC.

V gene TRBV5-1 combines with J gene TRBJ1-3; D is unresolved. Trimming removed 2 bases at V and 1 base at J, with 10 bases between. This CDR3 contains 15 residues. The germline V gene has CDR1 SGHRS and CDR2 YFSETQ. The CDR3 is CASSFEWSSGNTIYF. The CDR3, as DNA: TGCGCCAGCAGCTTTGAGTGGTCATCTGGAAACACCATATATTTT.

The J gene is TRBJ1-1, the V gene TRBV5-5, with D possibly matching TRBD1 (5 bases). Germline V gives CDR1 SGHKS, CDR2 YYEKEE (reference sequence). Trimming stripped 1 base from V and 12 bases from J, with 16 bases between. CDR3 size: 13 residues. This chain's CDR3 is CASSLSPGLGSFF. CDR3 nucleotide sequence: TGTGCCAGCAGCTTGAGTCCGGGGCTGGGTTCTTTCTTT. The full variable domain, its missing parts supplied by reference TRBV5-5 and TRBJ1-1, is DAGVTQSPTHLIKTRGQQVTLRCSPISGHKSVSWYQQVLGQGPQFIFQYYEKEERGRGNFPDRFSARQFPNYSSELNVNALLLGDSALYLCASSLSPGLGSFFGQGTRLTVV.

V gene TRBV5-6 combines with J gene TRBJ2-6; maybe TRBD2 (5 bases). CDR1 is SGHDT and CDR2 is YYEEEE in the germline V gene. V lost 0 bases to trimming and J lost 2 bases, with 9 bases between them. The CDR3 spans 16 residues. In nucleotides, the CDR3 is TGTGCCAGCAGCTTGGCTAGCCGGGCTGGGGCCAACGTCCTGACTTTC. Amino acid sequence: CASSLASRAGANVLTF.

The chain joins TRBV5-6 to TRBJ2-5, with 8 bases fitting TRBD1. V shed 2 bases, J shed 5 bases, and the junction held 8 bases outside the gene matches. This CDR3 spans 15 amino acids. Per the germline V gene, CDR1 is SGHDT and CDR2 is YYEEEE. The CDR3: CASSFRQGRWETQYF. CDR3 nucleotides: TGTGCCAGCAGCTTCAGACAGGGGCGGTGGGAGACCCAGTACTTC.

CDR3 in amino acids: CASSLGLAGETQYF. CDR3 nucleotide sequence: TGTGCCAGCAGCTTGGGACTAGCGGGGGAGACCCAGTACTTC. V usage is TRBV5-4 and J usage is TRBJ2-5; TRBD2 aligns across 11 bases. The CDR3 is 14 residues long. Germline lookup yields CDR1 SGHNT and CDR2 YYREEE (reference sequence). V was pared by 0 bases and J by 5 bases, with 0 bases of the junction left unmatched.

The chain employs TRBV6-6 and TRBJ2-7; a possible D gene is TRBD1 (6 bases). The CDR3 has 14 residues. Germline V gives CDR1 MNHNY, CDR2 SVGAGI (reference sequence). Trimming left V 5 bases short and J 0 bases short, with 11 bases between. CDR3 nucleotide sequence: TGTGCCAGCAGTCTCGGACAGAGCTCCTACGAGCAGTACTTC. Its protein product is CASSLGQSSYEQYF.

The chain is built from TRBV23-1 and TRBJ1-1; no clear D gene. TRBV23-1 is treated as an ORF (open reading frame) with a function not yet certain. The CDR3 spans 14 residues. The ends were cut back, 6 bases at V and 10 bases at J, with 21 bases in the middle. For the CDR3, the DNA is TGCGCCAGCAGCCAAGGTGGAAGGGTTCTTGCAGCTTTCTTT. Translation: CASSQGGRVLAAFF.

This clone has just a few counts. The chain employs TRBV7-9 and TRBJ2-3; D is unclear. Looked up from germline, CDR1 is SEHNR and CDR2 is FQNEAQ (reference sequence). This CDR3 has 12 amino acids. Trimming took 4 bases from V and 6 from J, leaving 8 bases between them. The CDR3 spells CASSSIWDTQYF. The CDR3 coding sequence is TGTGCCAGCAGCTCCATATGGGATACGCAGTATTTT.

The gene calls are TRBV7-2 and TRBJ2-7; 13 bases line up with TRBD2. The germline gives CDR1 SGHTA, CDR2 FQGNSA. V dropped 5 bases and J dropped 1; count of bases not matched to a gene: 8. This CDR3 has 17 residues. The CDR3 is CASSTRTSGSESYEQYF. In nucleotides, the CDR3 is TGTGCCAGCAGCACCCGGACTAGCGGGAGCGAATCCTACGAGCAGTACTTC.

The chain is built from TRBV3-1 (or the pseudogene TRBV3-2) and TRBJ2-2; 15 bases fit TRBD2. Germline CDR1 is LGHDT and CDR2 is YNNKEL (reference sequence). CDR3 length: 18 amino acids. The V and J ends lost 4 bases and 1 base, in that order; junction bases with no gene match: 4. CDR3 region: CASSLGLAGGLNTGELFF. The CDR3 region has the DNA TGTGCCAGCAGCCTGGGACTAGCGGGGGGCTTGAACACCGGGGAGCTGTTTTTT.

CDR3 DNA: TGTGCCAGCAGTTACTCATGGCAGGGATTCTCACCCCTCCACTTT. The encoded protein is CASSYSWQGFSPLHF. The V gene is TRBV6-5, the J gene TRBJ1-6; D possibly corresponds to TRBD1 (5 bases). Germline V gene data show CDR1 as MNHEY and CDR2 as SVGAGI. V lost 0 bases, J lost 10 bases, and 13 bases lay in between. The CDR3 loop spans 15 amino acids.

The CDR3: CASFSGSYGYTF. The CDR3 DNA follows: TGCGCCAGCTTCTCCGGTTCCTATGGCTACACCTTC. This sequence joins TRBV5-1 and TRBJ1-2; no clear D gene. The germline V and J ends were trimmed by 7 bases and 4 bases, with 11 bases remaining between them. The CDR3 loop spans 12 amino acids. Germline CDR1 is SGHRS and CDR2 is YFSETQ.

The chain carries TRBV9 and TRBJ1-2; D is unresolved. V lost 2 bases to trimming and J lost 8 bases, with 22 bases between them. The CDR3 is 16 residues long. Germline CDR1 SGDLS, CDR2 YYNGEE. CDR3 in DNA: TGTGCCAGCAGCGTGGAAGTTCGGCCGGGAGCATGGGGCTACACCTTC. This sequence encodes CASSVEVRPGAWGYTF.

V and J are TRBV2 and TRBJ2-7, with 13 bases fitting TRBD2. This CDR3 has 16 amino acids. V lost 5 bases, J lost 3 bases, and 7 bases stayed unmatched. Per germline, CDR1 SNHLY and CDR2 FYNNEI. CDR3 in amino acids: CASSRGLAGEYYEQYF. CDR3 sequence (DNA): TGTGCCAGCAGTCGCGGACTAGCGGGGGAGTACTACGAGCAGTACTTC.

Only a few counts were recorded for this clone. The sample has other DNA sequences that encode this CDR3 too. The CDR3 loop reads CASSLLAAGTSTDTQYF. CDR3 DNA sequence: TGTGCCAGCAGTCTCTTAGCAGCGGGAACTAGCACAGATACGCAGTATTTT. The rearrangement joins TRBV27 to TRBJ2-3; TRBD2 matches 7 bases. After removal of 5 bases from V and 0 bases from J, the junction contained 11 bases not matched to a gene. Germline lookup yields CDR1 MNHEY and CDR2 SMNVEV (reference sequence). The CDR3 extends over 17 amino acids.

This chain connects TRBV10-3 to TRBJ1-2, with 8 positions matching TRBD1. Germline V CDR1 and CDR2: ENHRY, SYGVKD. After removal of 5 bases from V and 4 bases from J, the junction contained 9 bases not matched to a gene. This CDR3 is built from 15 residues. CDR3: CAISITGQESYGYTF. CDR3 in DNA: TGTGCCATCAGTATCACGGGACAGGAGTCCTATGGCTACACCTTC.